This T cell receptor beta chain was identified in a study of beta chain features in type 1 diabetes. Expressed TCRB transcripts were sequenced after all isolated RNA was converted to cDNA. TCRdb's table, derived via immunoSEQ multiplex PCR, lists solely in-frame clones and lacks some. The table records hundreds of thousands of clones, about 11% of them present only once. Broader study findings: The analysis here could not establish whether HLA type shapes TCRB rearrangement. In all four CD4+ subsets, TCRB CDR3 length was significantly, moderately reduced in type 1 diabetes. Equally in patients and controls, PCR might preferentially amplify shorter templates. More deletions and fewer insertions at VDJ junctions were found in patients with type 1 diabetes. Patients' naive, central memory and regulatory TCRB repertoires appeared more alike than those of healthy donors.

This clone has a handful of counts. What it recognizes is unknown. This CDR3 comprises 15 residues. Germline CDR1 and CDR2: SEHNR and FQNEAQ (reference sequence). Deletions cut 5 bases from V and 5 bases from J, with 19 bases between. This sequence originates from a man aged 30 to 45 with type 1 diabetes. The sequenced material came from naive CD4+ T cells from blood. V is TRBV7-9 and J is TRBJ2-7; a possible D gene is TRBD1 (5 bases). The CDR3: CASSPKSRVAHEQYF. CDR3 sequence (DNA): TGTGCCAGCAGCCCTAAAAGCAGGGTCGCCCACGAGCAGTACTTC.